The 3 T cell receptor beta chains given below trace back to one sample, sequenced in a study of T cells in localized non-small cell lung cancer. Measured with immunoSEQ multiplex PCR; TCRdb has only the in-frame clones, and not every one. The data show some 2,200 clones, with around 25% seen just once and around 8% held by the top ten. Sequences were derived from lung tumor tissue, sampled before any cancer treatment. The receptors come from a woman aged 35-70 years with stage III squamous cell lung carcinoma.

The V and J genes are TRBV6-8 and TRBJ1-2; D is ambiguous. This CDR3 is built from 14 residues. The V and J ends lost 6 bases and 8 bases respectively, with 19 bases between them. Germline CDR1 MNHGY, CDR2 SAAAGT. The CDR3 DNA follows: TGTGCCAGCAGCCCAACCTTGACGGCGGGCGGCTACACCTTC. This sequence encodes CASSPTLTAGGYTF.

CDR3 nucleotide sequence: TGTGCCTGGAGTTGGGGGGCGCAGGGCTATGGCTACACCTTC. It is translated as CAWSWGAQGYGYTF. This rearrangement joins TRBV30 to TRBJ1-2; D is possibly TRBD1 (6 bases). Germline values: CDR1 GTSNPN, CDR2 SVGIG (reference sequence). The CDR3 is 14 residues long. Trimming shortened V by 2 bases and J by 4 bases, and 14 bases separated the two germline ends.

The V and J genes are TRBV11-3 and TRBJ2-5; D remains ambiguous. V gave up 3 bases and J gave up 0 bases, with 11 bases separating them. The CDR3 has 15 amino acids. CDR1 is SGHNT and CDR2 is YENEEA in the germline V gene. CDR3: CASSFKTKYQETQYF. The CDR3 DNA is TGTGCCAGCAGCTTCAAGACAAAATACCAAGAGACCCAGTACTTC. The full variable domain, its missing parts supplied by reference TRBV11-3 and TRBJ2-5, is EAGVVQSPRYKIIEKKQPVAFWCNPISGHNTLYWYLQNLGQGPELLIRYENEEAVDDSQLPKDRFSAERLKGVDSTLKIQPAELGDSAVYLCASSFKTKYQETQYFGPGTRLLVL.